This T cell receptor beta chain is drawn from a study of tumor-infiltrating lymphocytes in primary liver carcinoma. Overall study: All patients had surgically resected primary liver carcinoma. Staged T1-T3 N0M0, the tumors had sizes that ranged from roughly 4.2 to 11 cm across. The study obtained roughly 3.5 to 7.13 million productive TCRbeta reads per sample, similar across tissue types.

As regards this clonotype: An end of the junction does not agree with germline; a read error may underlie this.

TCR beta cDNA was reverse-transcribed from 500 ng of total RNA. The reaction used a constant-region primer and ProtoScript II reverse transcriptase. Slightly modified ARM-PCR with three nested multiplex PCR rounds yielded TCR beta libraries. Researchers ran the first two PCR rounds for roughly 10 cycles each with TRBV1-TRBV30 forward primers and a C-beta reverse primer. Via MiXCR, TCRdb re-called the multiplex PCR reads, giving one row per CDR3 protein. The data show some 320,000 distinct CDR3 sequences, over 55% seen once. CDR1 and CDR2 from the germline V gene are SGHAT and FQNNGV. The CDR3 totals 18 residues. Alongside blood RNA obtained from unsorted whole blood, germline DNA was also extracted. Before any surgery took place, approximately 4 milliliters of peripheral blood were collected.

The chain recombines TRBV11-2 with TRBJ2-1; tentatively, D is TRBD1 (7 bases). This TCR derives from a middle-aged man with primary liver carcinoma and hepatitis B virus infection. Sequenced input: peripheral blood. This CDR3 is CASSFGPSVTGTYNEQLF. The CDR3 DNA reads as TGTGCCAGCAGCTTTGGGCCTTCCGTGACAGGGACTTACAATGAGCAGTTATTC. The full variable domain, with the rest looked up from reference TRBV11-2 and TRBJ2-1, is EAGVAQSPRYKIIEKRQSVAFWCNPISGHATLYWYQQILGQGPKLLIQFQNNGVVDDSQLPKDRFSAERLKGVDSTLKIQPAKLEDSAVYLCASSFGPSVTGTYNEQLFGPGTRLTVL.